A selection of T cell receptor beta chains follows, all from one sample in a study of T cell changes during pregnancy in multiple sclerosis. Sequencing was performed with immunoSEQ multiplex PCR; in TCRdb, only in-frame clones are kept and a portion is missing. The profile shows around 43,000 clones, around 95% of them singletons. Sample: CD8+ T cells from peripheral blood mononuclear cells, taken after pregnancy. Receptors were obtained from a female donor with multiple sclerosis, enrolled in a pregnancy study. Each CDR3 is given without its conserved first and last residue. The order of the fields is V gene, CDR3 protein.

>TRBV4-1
ASSQGHGRVSNEQF
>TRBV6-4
ASRDRLYEQY
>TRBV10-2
ASRELAVNEQF
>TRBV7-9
ASSLAGVDSGETQY
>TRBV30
AWSGGSSTDTQY
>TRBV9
ASSGDLAGGPGDTQY
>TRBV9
ASSAPGTSGGLTYNEQF
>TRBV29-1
SVGTGTDYEQY
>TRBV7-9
ASSLKEGYLAGELF
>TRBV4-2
ASSPIAGSYEQY
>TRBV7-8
ASSLNTVPYEQY
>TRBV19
ASSAGQGVEQY
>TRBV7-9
ASSLLDETQY
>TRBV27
ASSFSVSSYEQY
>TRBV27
ASSSVAQANYGYT
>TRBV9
ASSVDGVGSDEQY
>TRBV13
ASSPTSLHDESGYT
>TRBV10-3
AIRSGLAPNGELF
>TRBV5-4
ASSLGQGSSYEQY
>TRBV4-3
ASSQEFRWSTEAF
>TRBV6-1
ASSEFQGNEAF
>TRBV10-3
AISDPDRGNTEAF
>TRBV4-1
ASSQGQILGGNGYT
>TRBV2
ASIGTSPRDRPTYEQY
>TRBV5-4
ASSVEGANTEAF
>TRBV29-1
SVEGPLAGGIYNEQF
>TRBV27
ASSFQPGLVLDEQY
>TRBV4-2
ASSQVGGQGYNEQF
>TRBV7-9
ASSSPTSPYEQY
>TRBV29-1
SVEKAGGAYNEQF
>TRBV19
ASSIIQTTEAF
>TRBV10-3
AIPLAGANTGELF